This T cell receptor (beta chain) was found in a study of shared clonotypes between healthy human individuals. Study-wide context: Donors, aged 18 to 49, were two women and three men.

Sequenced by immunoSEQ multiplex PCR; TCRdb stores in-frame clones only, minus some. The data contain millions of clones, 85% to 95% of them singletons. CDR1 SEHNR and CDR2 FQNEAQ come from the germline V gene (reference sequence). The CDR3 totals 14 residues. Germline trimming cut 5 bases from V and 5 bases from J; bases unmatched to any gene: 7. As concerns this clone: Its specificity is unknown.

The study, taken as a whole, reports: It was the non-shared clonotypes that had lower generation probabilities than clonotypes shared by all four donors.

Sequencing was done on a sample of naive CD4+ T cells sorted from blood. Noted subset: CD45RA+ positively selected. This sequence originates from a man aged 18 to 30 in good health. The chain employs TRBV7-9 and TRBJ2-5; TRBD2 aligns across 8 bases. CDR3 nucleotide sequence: TGTGCCAGCAGCCCAGGGACTAGGATGGAGACCCAGTACTTC. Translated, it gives CASSPGTRMETQYF. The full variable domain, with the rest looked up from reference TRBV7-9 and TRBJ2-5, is DTGVSQNPRHKITKRGQNVTFRCDPISEHNRLYWYRQTLGQGPEFLTYFQNEAQLEKSRLLSDRFSAERPKGSFSTLEIQRTEQGDSAMYLCASSPGTRMETQYFGPGTRLLVL.